This TCR beta chain was obtained from a study of cytomegalovirus exposure and HLA in healthy donors. PCR amplification relied on 60 Vbeta primers (plus 13 Jbeta primers). TCRdb's copy holds only in-frame clones and misses some; the assay was immunoSEQ multiplex PCR. The data contain some 100,000 clones, around 70% of them singletons. Participants comprised healthy donors of bone marrow. Trimming removed 7 bases from V and 5 bases from J, with 14 bases in between. CDR1 and CDR2 (germline): MDHEN, SYDVKM. The CDR3 sequence is 13 residues long. Concerning this clone itself: What it recognizes is unknown.

Whole-study results and caveats: One later analysis reportedly identified an Asian-associated ancestry cluster that showed fewer N-insertions than the roughly 640-donor mean. Roughly uniform depth of sequencing across donors was assumed in presence/absence analyses. As was reported, the HLA-A and HLA-B alleles of most subjects were accurately predicted from TCR beta sequences.

Sample: PBMCs. The chain links TRBV28 to TRBJ2-5, with a tentative D call TRBD2 (5 bases). The source of this sequence is a woman between 50 and 59 years old in good health and CMV-seropositive. CDR3 in amino acids: CASNSPRRETQYF. The CDR3 nucleotides are TGTGCCAGCAACAGTCCCCGGAGGGAGACCCAGTACTTC.